The 20 T cell receptor beta chains in this list originate from one sample, sequenced in a study of blood T cell repertoires in COVID-19. The data were produced by immunoSEQ multiplex PCR, yet TCRdb's version contains in-frame clones alone and is incomplete. The table lists 100,000 to 140,000 clones, about 90% of them singletons. The sequencing input was peripheral blood. The receptors were sampled from a woman under 40 with acute or convalescent COVID-19.

The rearrangement joins TRBV21-1 to TRBJ2-7; the D call of TRBD2 is as the table states it, not checked on the DNA. TRBV21-1 is a pseudogene segment. This CDR3 region has 14 residues. The CDR3 loop reads CASSRRTSRYEQYF. The CDR3, as DNA: TGTGCCAGCAGCCGGCGGACTAGCAGATACGAGCAGTACTTC.

This clone is deemed medium-sized (0.01 to 0.1%). The rearrangement uses TRBV7-9 and TRBJ1-2, with D maybe TRBD1 (5 bases). The CDR3 length is 13 residues. Trimming took off 4 bases at V and 8 bases at J, with 14 bases between the two ends. Germline-derived CDR1 and CDR2 are SEHNR and FQNEAQ (reference sequence). CDR3 bases: TGTGCCAGCAGCTCACCGGTGACAGACGGCTACACCTTC. Translating gives CASSSPVTDGYTF.

The rearrangement joins TRBV3-1 (or the pseudogene TRBV3-2) to TRBJ1-2; 7 nucleotides match TRBD1. The CDR3 totals 16 residues. V gave up 0 bases and J gave up 4 bases; unmatched junction bases: 8. Looked up from germline, CDR1 is LGHDT and CDR2 is YNNKEL (reference sequence). CDR3 coding DNA: TGTGCCAGCAGCCAAGAGGCTTGGGACAGACCCTATGGCTACACCTTC. Residues: CASSQEAWDRPYGYTF.

CDR3 region: CASSTDRGGTNYGYTF. For the CDR3, the DNA is TGTGCCAGCAGCACGGACAGGGGTGGGACTAACTATGGCTACACCTTC. V and J are TRBV6-6 and TRBJ1-2, with 9 bases matching TRBD1. Germline trimming cut 6 bases from V and 0 bases from J; bases unmatched to any gene: 8. Germline CDR1 and CDR2: MNHNY and SVGAGI (reference sequence). The CDR3 is made up of 16 amino acids.

The genes are TRBV5-4 and TRBJ2-1; 9 bases agree with TRBD2. This CDR3 is 16 amino acids long. V trimming: 0 bases; J trimming: 8 bases; junction bases outside the gene matches: 9. Germline values: CDR1 SGHNT, CDR2 YYREEE (reference sequence). CDR3 region: CASSLVGAGGPDEQFF. The CDR3 nucleotides are TGTGCCAGCAGCTTGGTTGGGGCGGGAGGGCCCGATGAGCAGTTCTTC. Looking up the rest from reference TRBV5-4 and TRBJ2-1 gives the full variable domain: ETGVTQSPTHLIKTRGQQVTLRCSSQSGHNTVSWYQQALGQGPQFIFQYYREEENGRGNFPPRFSGLQFPNYSSELNVNALELDDSALYLCASSLVGAGGPDEQFFGPGTRLTVL.

This chain links TRBV5-1 with TRBJ1-1; D is ambiguous. Germline V gene sequence: CDR1 SGHRS, CDR2 YFSETQ. This CDR3 spans 16 amino acids. Trimming took off 1 base at V and 0 bases at J, with 13 bases between the two ends. CDR3 nucleotide sequence: TGCGCCAGCAGCTTGTGGGGAGGGAGCCTGAACACTGAAGCTTTCTTT. The encoded protein is CASSLWGGSLNTEAFF.

This chain connects TRBV20-1 to TRBJ2-1; D is possibly TRBD2 (6 bases). The germline V gene has CDR1 DFQATT and CDR2 SNEGSKA (reference sequence). V lost 1 base to trimming and J lost 9 bases, with 7 bases between them. The length of the CDR3 is 11 residues. The CDR3: CSARVAVEQFF. CDR3 coding DNA: TGCAGTGCTAGAGTAGCGGTTGAGCAGTTCTTC.

The chain has TRBV9 and TRBJ1-3; D is possibly TRBD1 (6 bases). V lost 4 bases, J lost 4 bases, and 18 bases lay in between. The V gene's germline CDR1 is SGDLS and CDR2 YYNGEE. The CDR3 length is 16 residues. CDR3 sequence (DNA): TGTGCCAGCAGCCCCACTCGCGCAGGGGTCGGAAACACCATATATTTT. Its translation is CASSPTRAGVGNTIYF. Supplemented by reference TRBV9 and TRBJ1-3, the full variable domain reads DSGVTQTPKHLITATGQRVTLRCSPRSGDLSVYWYQQSLDQGLQFLIQYYNGEERAKGNILERFSAQQFPDLHSELNLSSLELGDSALYFCASSPTRAGVGNTIYFGEGSWLTVV.

In this sample, this clone turned up a few times. The V and J genes are TRBV5-6 and TRBJ2-1, with 9 bases lining up with TRBD2. V was pared by 7 bases and J by 6 bases, with 5 bases of the junction left unmatched. Germline assignment: CDR1 SGHDT and CDR2 YYEEEE. The CDR3 is 13 amino acids. The CDR3 sequence is CASLGLATNEQFF. The DNA for the CDR3 is TGTGCCAGCCTCGGACTAGCGACCAATGAGCAGTTCTTC.

To note about this clone: At one boundary the junction diverges from the germline segment, which might be a read error. The chain joins TRBV3-1 (or the pseudogene TRBV3-2) to TRBJ2-7; D uncertain. The CDR3 has 14 residues. Germline V gene sequence: CDR1 LGHDT, CDR2 YNNKEL (reference sequence). The DNA for the CDR3 is TGTGCCAGCGGCCAGGCCTCGTCGGGCTACGAGCAGTACTTC. This translates into CASGQASSGYEQYF.

This chain joins TRBV10-3 and TRBJ1-1, with 8 bases lining up with TRBD1. The junction had 2 bases not matched to a gene; V was cut back by 0 bases and J by 8 bases. Germline-derived CDR1 and CDR2 are ENHRY and SYGVKD. This CDR3 contains 13 residues. This CDR3 is CAISESRDREAFF. In nucleotides, the CDR3 is TGTGCCATCAGTGAGTCGAGGGACAGGGAAGCTTTCTTT.

This clone was seen once. J is TRBJ2-7 and V is TRBV4-3; a weak D match, TRBD1 (5 bases). The CDR3 extends over 14 amino acids. The V gene lost 4 bases and the J gene lost 4 bases, with 14 bases spanning the gap. The V gene's germline CDR1 is LGHNA and CDR2 YSLEER. Here the CDR3 reads CASSPETAEYEQYF. CDR3 nucleotides: TGCGCCAGCAGCCCAGAGACAGCTGAGTACGAGCAGTACTTC.

The chain recombines TRBV5-1 with TRBJ2-3; TRBD1 matches 7 bases. This CDR3 has 16 amino acids. V was clipped by 4 bases and J by 0 bases; unmatched bases: 8. Looked up from germline, CDR1 is SGHRS and CDR2 is YFSETQ. The CDR3 here is CASSLTGEGSTDTQYF. CDR3 nucleotides: TGCGCCAGCAGCCTTACAGGGGAAGGAAGCACAGATACGCAGTATTTT.

The chain joins TRBV6-5 to TRBJ2-3; TRBD2 might be the D (5 bases). The CDR3 has 14 residues. V was cut by 2 bases and J by 2 bases, with 8 bases left in between. Germline CDR1 is MNHEY and CDR2 is SVGAGI. The CDR3 nucleotides are TGTGCCAGCAGTTACGGGAGACCCACAGATACGCAGTATTTT. The encoded protein is CASSYGRPTDTQYF.

The chain has TRBV19 and TRBJ1-1, with D uncertain. The CDR3 spans 14 residues. CDR1 and CDR2 from the germline V gene are LNHDA and SQIVND (reference sequence). Trimming took 4 bases from V and 1 from J, leaving 10 bases between them. CDR3 bases: TGTGCCAGTAGTACAAAGACAAAGAACACTGAAGCTTTCTTT. This gives the protein CASSTKTKNTEAFF.

This chain connects TRBV21-1 to TRBJ1-1. TRBV21-1 has pseudogene status. The CDR3 is 13 amino acids. CDR3 in DNA: TGTGCCAGCAGCACGGAGGATGGCACTGAAGCTTTCTTT. Encoded protein: CASSTEDGTEAFF.

The V gene is TRBV7-8, the J gene TRBJ2-2, with 12 positions matching TRBD2. Trimming took 5 bases from V and 5 from J; bases not matched to a gene: 9. The CDR3 runs 17 residues. CDR1 and CDR2 from the germline V gene are SGHVS and FQNEAQ. CDR3 amino acids: CASSALAGGRRTGELFF. The CDR3 region has the DNA TGTGCCAGCAGCGCGCTAGCGGGAGGGCGCAGGACCGGGGAGCTGTTTTTT.

The sample holds a few counts of this clone. The rearrangement joins TRBV5-1 to TRBJ1-6, with TRBD1 matching 8 bases. V lost 5 bases, J lost 5 bases, and 3 bases stayed unmatched. The CDR3 contains 14 residues. Germline CDR1 and CDR2: SGHRS and YFSETQ. DNA for the CDR3: TGCGCCAGCAGTCCGGGACAGGATAATTCACCCCTCCACTTT. Its translation: CASSPGQDNSPLHF.

V gene TRBV6-1 combines with J gene TRBJ1-2; D is perhaps TRBD1 (5 bases). Trimming shortened V by 3 bases and J by 8 bases, and 13 bases separated the two germline ends. CDR1 and CDR2 from the germline V gene are MNHNS and SASEGT. This CDR3 has 13 residues. This chain's CDR3 is CASSDAGRGGYTF. The CDR3 DNA is TGTGCCAGCAGTGACGCGGGGCGCGGAGGCTACACCTTC.

The chain recombines TRBV5-5 with TRBJ2-2; D possibly corresponds to TRBD1 (5 bases). The V gene's germline CDR1 is SGHKS and CDR2 YYEKEE (reference sequence). Trimming removed 1 base at V and 4 bases at J, with 17 bases between. The CDR3 length is 17 residues. The CDR3 coding sequence is TGTGCCAGCAGCTTGTATCAGGGAATCGCGAGCACCGGGGAGCTGTTTTTT. It codes for CASSLYQGIASTGELFF.